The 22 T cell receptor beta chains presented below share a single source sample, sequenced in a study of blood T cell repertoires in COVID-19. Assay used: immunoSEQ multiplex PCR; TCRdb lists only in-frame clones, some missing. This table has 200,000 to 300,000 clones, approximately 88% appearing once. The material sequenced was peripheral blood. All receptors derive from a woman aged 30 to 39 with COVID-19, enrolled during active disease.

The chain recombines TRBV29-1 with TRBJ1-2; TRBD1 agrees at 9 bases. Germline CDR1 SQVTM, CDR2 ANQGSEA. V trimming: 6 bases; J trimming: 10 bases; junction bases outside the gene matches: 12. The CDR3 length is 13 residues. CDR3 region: CSVLIGTGSPYTF. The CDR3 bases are TGCAGCGTCCTAATCGGGACAGGGTCTCCCTACACCTTC.

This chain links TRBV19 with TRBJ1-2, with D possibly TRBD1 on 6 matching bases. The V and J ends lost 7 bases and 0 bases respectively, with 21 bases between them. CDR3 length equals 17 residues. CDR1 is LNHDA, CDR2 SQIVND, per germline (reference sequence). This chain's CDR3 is CASTPRGTLSSNYGYTF. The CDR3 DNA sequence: TGTGCCAGTACCCCCAGAGGGACACTGTCCTCTAACTATGGCTACACCTTC.

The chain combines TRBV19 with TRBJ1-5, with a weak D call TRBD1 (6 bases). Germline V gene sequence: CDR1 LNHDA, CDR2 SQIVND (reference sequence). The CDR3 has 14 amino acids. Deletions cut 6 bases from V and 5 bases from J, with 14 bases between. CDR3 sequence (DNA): TGTGCCAGTAGCTTCAATCCAGGGGATCAGCCCCAGCATTTT. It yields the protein CASSFNPGDQPQHF. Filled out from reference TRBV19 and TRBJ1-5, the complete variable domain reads DGGITQSPKYLFRKEGQNVTLSCEQNLNHDAMYWYRQDPGQGLRLIYYSQIVNDFQKGDIAEGYSVSREKKESFPLTVTSAQKNPTAFYLCASSFNPGDQPQHFGDGTRLSIL.

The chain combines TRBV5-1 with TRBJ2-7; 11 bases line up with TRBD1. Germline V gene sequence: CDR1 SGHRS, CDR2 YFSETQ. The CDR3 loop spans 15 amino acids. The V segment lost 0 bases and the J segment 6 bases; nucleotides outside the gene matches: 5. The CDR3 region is CASSLAPGQGVEQYF. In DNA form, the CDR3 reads TGCGCCAGCAGCTTGGCCCCGGGACAGGGGGTCGAGCAGTACTTC.

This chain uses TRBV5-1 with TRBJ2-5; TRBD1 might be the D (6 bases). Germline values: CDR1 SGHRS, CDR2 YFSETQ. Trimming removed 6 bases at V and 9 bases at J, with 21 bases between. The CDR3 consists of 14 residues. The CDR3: CASTQGQGFGAQYF. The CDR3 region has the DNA TGCGCCAGCACCCAGGGGCAGGGTTTTGGGGCCCAGTACTTC.

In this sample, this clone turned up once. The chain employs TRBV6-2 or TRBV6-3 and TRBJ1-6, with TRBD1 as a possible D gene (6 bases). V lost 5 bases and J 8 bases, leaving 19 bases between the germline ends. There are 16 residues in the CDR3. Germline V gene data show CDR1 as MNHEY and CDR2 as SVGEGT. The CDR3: CASSRPPGARHSPLHF. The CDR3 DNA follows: TGTGCCAGCAGTCGACCGCCAGGGGCGAGACATTCACCCCTCCACTTT.

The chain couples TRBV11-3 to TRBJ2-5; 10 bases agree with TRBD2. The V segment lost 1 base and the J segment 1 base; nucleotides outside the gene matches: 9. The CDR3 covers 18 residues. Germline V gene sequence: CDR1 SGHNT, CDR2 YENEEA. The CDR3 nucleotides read TGTGCCAGCAGCTTAGCATTCTTCAGCGGGAGGGCCCAAGAGACCCAGTACTTC. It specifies CASSLAFFSGRAQETQYF.

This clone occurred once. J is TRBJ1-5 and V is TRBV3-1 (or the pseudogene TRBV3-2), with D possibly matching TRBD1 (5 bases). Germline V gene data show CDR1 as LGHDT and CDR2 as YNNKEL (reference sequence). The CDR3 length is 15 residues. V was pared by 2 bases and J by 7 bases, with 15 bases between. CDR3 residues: CASSQYRGWGQPQHF. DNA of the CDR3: TGTGCCAGCAGCCAATATAGGGGATGGGGCCAGCCCCAGCATTTT.

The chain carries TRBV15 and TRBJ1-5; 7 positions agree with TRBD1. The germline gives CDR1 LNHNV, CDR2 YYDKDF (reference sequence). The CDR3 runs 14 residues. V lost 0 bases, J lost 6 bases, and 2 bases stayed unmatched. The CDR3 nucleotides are TGTGCCACCAGCAGAGAGACAGGGTCTCAGCCCCAGCATTTT. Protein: CATSRETGSQPQHF.

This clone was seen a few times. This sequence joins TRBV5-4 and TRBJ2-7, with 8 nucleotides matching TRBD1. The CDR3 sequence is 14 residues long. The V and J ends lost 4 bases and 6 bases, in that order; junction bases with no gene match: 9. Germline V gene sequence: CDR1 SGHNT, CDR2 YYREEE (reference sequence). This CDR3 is CASSLTGGEGEQYF. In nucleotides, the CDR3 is TGTGCCAGCAGCCTTACAGGGGGAGAGGGCGAGCAGTACTTC.

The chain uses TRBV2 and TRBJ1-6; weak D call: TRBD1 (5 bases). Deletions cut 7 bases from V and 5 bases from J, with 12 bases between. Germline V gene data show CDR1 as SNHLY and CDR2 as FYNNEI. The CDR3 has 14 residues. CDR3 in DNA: TGTGCCAGCATGAGGGACTCTAATAATTCACCCCTCCACTTT. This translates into CASMRDSNNSPLHF.

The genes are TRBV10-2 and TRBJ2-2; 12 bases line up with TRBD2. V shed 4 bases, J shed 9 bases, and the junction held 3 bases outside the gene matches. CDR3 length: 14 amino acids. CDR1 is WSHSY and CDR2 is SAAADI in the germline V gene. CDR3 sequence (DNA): TGCGCCAGCAGTGTAGGACTAGCGGGGAGGGAGCTGTTTTTT. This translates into CASSVGLAGRELFF.

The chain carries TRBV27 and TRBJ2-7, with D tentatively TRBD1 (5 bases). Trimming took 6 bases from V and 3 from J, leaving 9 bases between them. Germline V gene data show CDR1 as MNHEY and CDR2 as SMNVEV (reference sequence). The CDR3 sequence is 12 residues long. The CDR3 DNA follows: TGTGCCAGCAGCCCGGACATCTACGAGCAGTACTTC. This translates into CASSPDIYEQYF.

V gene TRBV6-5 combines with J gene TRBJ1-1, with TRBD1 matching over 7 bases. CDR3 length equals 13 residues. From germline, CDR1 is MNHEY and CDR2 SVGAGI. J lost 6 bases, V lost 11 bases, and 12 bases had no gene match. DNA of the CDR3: TGTGCCGGTTCAGCCTACAGGGGCGCTGAAGCTTTCTTT. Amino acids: CAGSAYRGAEAFF.

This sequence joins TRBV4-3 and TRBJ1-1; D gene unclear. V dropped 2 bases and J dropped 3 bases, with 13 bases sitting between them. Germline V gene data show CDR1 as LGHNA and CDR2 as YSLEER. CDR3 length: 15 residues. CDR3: CASSQYPSGDTEAFF. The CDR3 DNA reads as TGCGCCAGCAGCCAATACCCTTCGGGTGACACTGAAGCTTTCTTT.

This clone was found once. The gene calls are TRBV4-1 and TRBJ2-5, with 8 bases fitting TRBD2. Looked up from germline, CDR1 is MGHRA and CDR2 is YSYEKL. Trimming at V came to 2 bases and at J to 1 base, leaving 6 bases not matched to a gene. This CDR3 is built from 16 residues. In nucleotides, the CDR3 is TGCGCCAGCAGCCAAATAACTAGCGGACCCCAAGAGACCCAGTACTTC. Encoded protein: CASSQITSGPQETQYF.

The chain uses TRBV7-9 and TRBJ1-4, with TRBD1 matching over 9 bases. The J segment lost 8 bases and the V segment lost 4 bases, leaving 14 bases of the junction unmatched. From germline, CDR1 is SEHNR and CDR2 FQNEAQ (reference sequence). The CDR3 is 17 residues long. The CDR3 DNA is TGTGCCAGCAGCTCCCATCCTGGGGGACAGGGTCAGGAAAAACTGTTTTTT. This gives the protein CASSSHPGGQGQEKLFF.

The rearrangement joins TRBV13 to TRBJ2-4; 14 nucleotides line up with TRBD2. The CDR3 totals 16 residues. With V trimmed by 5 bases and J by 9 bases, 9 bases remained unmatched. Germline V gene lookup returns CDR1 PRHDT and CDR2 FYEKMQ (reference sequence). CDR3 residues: CASSPRLAGGLGIQYF. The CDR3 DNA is TGTGCCAGCAGCCCCCGACTAGCGGGGGGGTTAGGCATTCAGTACTTC.

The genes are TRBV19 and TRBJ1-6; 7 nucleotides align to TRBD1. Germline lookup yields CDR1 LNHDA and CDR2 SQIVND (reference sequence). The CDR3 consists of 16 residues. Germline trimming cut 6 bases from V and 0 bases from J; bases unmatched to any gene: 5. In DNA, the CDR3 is TGTGCCAGTAGGGCAGGGGGTAACTCCTATAATTCACCCCTCCACTTT. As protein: CASRAGGNSYNSPLHF.

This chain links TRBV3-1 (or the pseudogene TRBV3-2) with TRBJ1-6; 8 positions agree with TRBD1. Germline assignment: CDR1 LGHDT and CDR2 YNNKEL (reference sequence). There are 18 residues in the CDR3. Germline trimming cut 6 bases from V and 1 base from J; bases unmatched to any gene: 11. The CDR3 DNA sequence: TGTGCCAGCAGAAAATTTCCGACAGGGGCGTCCTATAATTCACCCCTCCACTTT. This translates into CASRKFPTGASYNSPLHF.

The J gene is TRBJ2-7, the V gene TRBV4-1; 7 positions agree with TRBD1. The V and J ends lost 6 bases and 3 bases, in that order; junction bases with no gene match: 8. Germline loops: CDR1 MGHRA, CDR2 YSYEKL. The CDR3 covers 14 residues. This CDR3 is CASRPDRWDYEQYF. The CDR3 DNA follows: TGCGCCAGCAGACCGGACAGGTGGGACTACGAGCAGTACTTC.

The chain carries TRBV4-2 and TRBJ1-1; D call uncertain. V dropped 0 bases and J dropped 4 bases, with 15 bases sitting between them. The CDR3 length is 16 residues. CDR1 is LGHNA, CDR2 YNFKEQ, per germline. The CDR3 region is CASSQEGGPFGTEAFF. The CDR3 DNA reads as TGTGCCAGCAGCCAAGAAGGAGGACCCTTTGGCACTGAAGCTTTCTTT.